The present entry profiles one T cell receptor (beta chain) with its context. Clones were sequenced by immunoSEQ multiplex PCR, and TCRdb holds only the in-frame ones, with some missing. Of 40,000 to 50,000 clones listed, about 93% are singletons. The CDR3 sequence is 15 residues long. The germline CDR1 and CDR2 sequences are MNHNY and SVGAGI (reference sequence). With 6 bases removed from V and 1 base from J, the gap between germline ends came to 15 bases. This specimen comes from a study of T cell changes during pregnancy in multiple sclerosis. The chain couples TRBV6-6 to TRBJ1-2, with D maybe TRBD1 (5 bases). This sequence was found in a female donor with multiple sclerosis, enrolled in a pregnancy study. The source material was CD4+ T cells from peripheral blood mononuclear cells, sampled before pregnancy. In nucleotides, the CDR3 is TGTGCCAGCAGCCCACCGGGGGGGGTTAACTATGGCTACACCTTC. This sequence encodes CASSPPGGVNYGYTF.